The clone carrying this T cell receptor beta chain was seen ten or more times. What it recognizes is unknown. The length of the CDR3 is 14 residues. V gave up 5 bases and J gave up 0 bases, with 10 bases separating them. Germline values: CDR1 SGHVS, CDR2 FQNEAQ. The data belong to a study of T cells in Graves' hyperthyroidism and ophthalmopathy. Thyroid ultrasound and orbital computed tomography, with clinical symptoms and serum thyroxine and TRAb, informed diagnoses. Study-level results: Most thyroid-expanded clonotypes above 0.001 were also found in blood.

Amplified TCR beta CDR3 regions derived from RNA transcripts. An initial round of RT-PCR targeting the TCR CDR3 relied on the HTBI primer set. TCRdb re-called the multiplex PCR reads with MiXCR, one entry per CDR3 protein. The table records 400,000 or so distinct CDR3 sequences, about an eighth of them present only once. The TCR was taken from a man in his fifties with Graves' ophthalmopathy. The material sequenced was blood. V and J are TRBV7-8 and TRBJ1-2; D is unresolved. As DNA, the CDR3 is TGTGCCAGCAGCCTCATGGAGTCTAACTATGGCTACACCTTC. This sequence encodes CASSLMESNYGYTF.